This TCR beta chain was sequenced in a study of tumor and adjacent non-tumor tissue in lung cancer. At the level of the study: Patients comprised 12 adenocarcinoma, a couple of squamous cell carcinoma and 1 small cell lung cancer.

There are 16 residues in the CDR3. The germline V gene has CDR1 MGHRA and CDR2 YSYEKL. A remark on this clonotype: Its cognate antigen is unknown. Given a much more abundant clone one base away, this may be a read error.

The template was RNA from unsorted bulk tissue. Distant lung tissue was collected more than 3 cm away from the tumor edge. A modified ARM-PCR protocol with three rounds of nested PCR amplified TCRbeta. Each CDR3 protein gets one entry after TCRdb re-called the multiplex PCR reads with MiXCR. Of almost 75,000 distinct CDR3 sequences listed, about two thirds are singletons. Points from the study as a whole: Shorter survival was associated with higher TCR diversity in tumors. Tumor tissue had significantly higher TCR diversity than normal lung. Normal lung showed higher cumulative top 100 clone frequency than tumor.

The V call is TRBV4-1, the J call TRBJ2-6, with 9 positions matching TRBD1. The sequenced material came from distant non-tumor lung tissue. The origin of this receptor is a woman in her fifties or sixties with non-small cell lung cancer. The CDR3 coding sequence is TGCGCCAGGAGCCAAGGGACAGGGACTGGGGCCAACGTCCTGACTTTC. This gives the protein CARSQGTGTGANVLTF.